The 18 T cell receptor beta chains below all came from one sample that was sequenced in a study of T-cell reconstitution after alpha-beta-depleted transplantation in children. This sample's TCRbeta library carried unique molecular identifier barcodes. TCRdb recomputed calls from the PCR reads with MiXCR, one row per CDR3 protein. The profile shows around 530,000 distinct CDR3 sequences, 32% of them singletons. The input for sequencing was PBMCs from the stem cell graft donor, taken from the stem cell graft. The origin of the receptors is a human donor who donated a stem cell graft to a child with aplastic anemia.

This clonotype appeared a few times. V and J are TRBV9 and TRBJ1-3; D call uncertain. CDR3 length: 15 residues. Between the trimmed V and J ends, which lost 0 bases and 7 bases, there was a span of 14 bases. From germline, CDR1 is SGDLS and CDR2 YYNGEE. In DNA, the CDR3 is TGTGCCAGCAGCGTAGGAACGACCTCCTGGAACACCATATATTTT. Its translation: CASSVGTTSWNTIYF.

This clonotype came up a few times. The chain couples TRBV28 to TRBJ2-7; D is perhaps TRBD1 or TRBD2 (5 bases each). CDR1 is MDHEN, CDR2 SYDVKM, per germline. The length of the CDR3 is 15 residues. V shed 7 bases and J shed 2 bases, with 18 bases lying between them. The chain's CDR3 is CASTLGETIPYEQYF. The CDR3 nucleotides are TGTGCCAGCACCTTAGGGGAGACCATTCCCTACGAGCAGTACTTC.

V usage is TRBV30 and J usage is TRBJ2-7; D might be TRBD1 (6 bases). Per germline, CDR1 GTSNPN and CDR2 SVGIG (reference sequence). This CDR3 has 13 residues. Trimming removed 2 bases from V and 4 bases from J, with 12 bases in between. Here the CDR3 reads CAWSTGSSYEQYV. The CDR3, as DNA: TGTGCCTGGAGTACAGGGTCCTCATACGAGCAGTACGTC.

The chain has TRBV29-1 and TRBJ2-1, with 7 positions matching TRBD1. V shed 5 bases, J shed 0 bases, and the junction held 10 bases outside the gene matches. The V gene's germline CDR1 is SQVTM and CDR2 ANQGSEA. The CDR3 is 16 residues long. The CDR3 spells CSVSGTDKSSYNEQFF. DNA of the CDR3: TGCAGCGTTTCCGGGACAGACAAGAGCTCCTACAATGAGCAGTTCTTC.

The rearrangement joins TRBV12-3 or TRBV12-4 to TRBJ1-2; D is unresolved. The V end was cut by 1 base, the J end by 2 bases, with 8 bases between. The length of the CDR3 is 14 residues. CDR3 nucleotides: TGTGCCAGCAGTTTAGGGACTGACAACTATGGCTACACCTTC. It translates to CASSLGTDNYGYTF.

The chain recombines TRBV20-1 with TRBJ1-1; D unresolved. CDR1 is DFQATT, CDR2 SNEGSKA, per germline (reference sequence). CDR3 length: 12 residues. Deletions cut 6 bases from V and 11 bases from J, with 19 bases between. The CDR3 bases are TGCAGTGCCCATCAGACAACGCTATACGCTTTCTTT. Residues: CSAHQTTLYAFF.

The table lists this clonotype with a few counts. The rearrangement joins TRBV9 to TRBJ2-5; 13 bases match TRBD2. Trimming cost V 4 bases and J 3 bases; bases outside gene matches: 6. The CDR3 loop spans 16 amino acids. The germline gives CDR1 SGDLS, CDR2 YYNGEE. This CDR3 is CASSSGTSGNEETQYF. The CDR3 coding sequence is TGTGCCAGCAGCTCGGGGACTAGCGGGAACGAAGAGACCCAGTACTTC.

The chain recombines TRBV5-1 with TRBJ2-1; 7 bases line up with TRBD2. The germline V gene encodes CDR1 SGHRS and CDR2 YFSETQ. This CDR3 has 15 amino acids. Trimming at V came to 0 bases and at J to 6 bases, leaving 6 bases not matched to a gene. CDR3 nucleotides: TGCGCCAGCAGCTTGGAAGCGGGGCACGGCAATGAGCAGTTCTTC. Amino acids: CASSLEAGHGNEQFF. Full variable domain (missing parts from reference TRBV5-1 and TRBJ2-1): KAGVTQTPRYLIKTRGQQVTLSCSPISGHRSVSWYQQTPGQGLQFLFEYFSETQRNKGNFPGRFSGRQFSNSRSEMNVSTLELGDSALYLCASSLEAGHGNEQFFGPGTRLTVL.

The chain couples TRBV5-6 to TRBJ2-1; TRBD1 might be the D (5 bases). The ends were cut back, 0 bases at V and 3 bases at J, with 10 bases in the middle. The CDR3 has 15 residues. In germline, CDR1 is SGHDT, CDR2 YYEEEE. Here the CDR3 reads CASSLDGRVYNEQFF. The CDR3 bases are TGTGCCAGCAGCTTGGACGGCAGGGTCTACAATGAGCAGTTCTTC.

The chain combines TRBV20-1 with TRBJ2-5, with 9 bases aligning to TRBD2. There are 15 residues in the CDR3. The J segment lost 4 bases and the V segment lost 5 bases, leaving 11 bases of the junction unmatched. Per germline, CDR1 DFQATT and CDR2 SNEGSKA (reference sequence). The CDR3 reads CSAPNGGRALETQYF. The CDR3, as DNA: TGCAGTGCTCCTAACGGCGGGAGGGCCCTAGAGACCCAGTACTTC.

The chain is built from TRBV30 and TRBJ2-7, with 12 bases fitting TRBD1. Germline V gene sequence: CDR1 GTSNPN, CDR2 SVGIG (reference sequence). Germline trimming cut 3 bases from V and 4 bases from J; bases unmatched to any gene: 10. This CDR3 is 16 amino acids long. CDR3 sequence reads: CAWRLKGQGARYEQYF. For the CDR3, the DNA is TGTGCCTGGAGATTAAAGGGACAGGGGGCTAGATACGAGCAGTACTTC.

CDR3 loop: CASSYSFGTEAFF. The CDR3 nucleotides are TGTGCCAGCAGTTACTCGTTCGGGACTGAAGCTTTCTTT. V usage is TRBV6-2 or TRBV6-3 and J usage is TRBJ1-1; D unresolved. V lost 0 bases and J lost 5, with 7 bases in between. The CDR3 has 13 residues. From germline, CDR1 is MNHEY and CDR2 SVGEGT.

This sequence joins TRBV5-5 and TRBJ2-7; 9 bases are a match to TRBD1. Germline lookup yields CDR1 SGHKS and CDR2 YYEKEE (reference sequence). V was pared by 4 bases and J by 4 bases, with 6 bases of the junction left unmatched. The CDR3 length is 14 residues. The CDR3 coding sequence is TGTGCCAGCAGCCACGAGGGACAGGGATACGAGCAGTACTTC. It translates to CASSHEGQGYEQYF.

V and J are TRBV6-1 and TRBJ2-2; 8 nucleotides agree with TRBD1. Trimming at V came to 3 bases and at J to 5 bases, leaving 5 bases not matched to a gene. The CDR3 sequence is 15 residues long. Germline assignment: CDR1 MNHNS and CDR2 SASEGT. This chain's CDR3 is CASSEDRVRTGELFF. CDR3 nucleotides: TGTGCCAGCAGTGAGGACAGGGTTCGGACCGGGGAGCTGTTTTTT.

The J gene is TRBJ1-1, the V gene TRBV28; no reliable D call. The CDR3 covers 15 residues. V was pared by 3 bases and J by 2 bases, with 13 bases between. The germline gives CDR1 MDHEN, CDR2 SYDVKM. The CDR3 sequence is CASSFQRGSNTEAFF. As DNA, the CDR3 is TGTGCCAGCAGTTTCCAACGTGGGAGTAACACTGAAGCTTTCTTT.

The chain has TRBV27 and TRBJ1-2; D gene ambiguous. CDR1 and CDR2 from the germline V gene are MNHEY and SMNVEV (reference sequence). Trimming took 5 bases from V and 4 from J, leaving 14 bases between them. This CDR3 is 14 amino acids long. CDR3 protein: CASSPSGLSYGYTF. In DNA form, the CDR3 reads TGTGCCAGCAGTCCCTCCGGGCTTTCCTATGGCTACACCTTC.

This clonotype was counted a few times. V is TRBV4-2 and J is TRBJ2-6; no definite D call. The V end lost 1 base, the J end lost 1 base, and 2 bases lay between the germline ends. The CDR3 loop spans 14 amino acids. CDR1 LGHNA and CDR2 YNFKEQ come from the germline V gene. The CDR3 loop reads CASSQVSGANVLTF. In nucleotides, the CDR3 is TGTGCCAGCAGCCAAGTTTCTGGGGCCAACGTCCTGACTTTC.

Concerning this clonotype itself: The conserved closing phenylalanine or tryptophan is absent in this CDR3, likely reflecting a read error. The chain carries TRBV2 and TRBJ1-2; D is unclear. Germline V gives CDR1 SNHLY, CDR2 FYNNEI. This CDR3 region has 17 residues. V dropped 9 bases and J dropped 8 bases, with 31 bases sitting between them. The CDR3 loop reads CARIWLGSRTVGGGYTL. CDR3 in DNA: TGTGCCAGAATTTGGTTGGGTTCCCGAACAGTAGGCGGAGGCTACACCTTG.